The 25 T cell receptor beta chains below come from one sample, sequenced in a study of OX40 agonist ivuxolimab in advanced cancers. Measured with immunoSEQ multiplex PCR; TCRdb has only the in-frame clones, and not every one. The table records 40,000 to 45,000 clones, around nine tenths of them present only once. The sequenced sample was CD4+ or CD8+ T cells sorted from blood, obtained in a trial of the OX40 agonist ivuxolimab. The receptors derive from an adult with an advanced solid tumor such as melanoma, head and neck, liver or kidney cancer.

The rearrangement joins TRBV27 to TRBJ2-5; a weak D match, TRBD1 (6 bases). Trimming took off 3 bases at V and 1 base at J, with 6 bases between the two ends. The germline gives CDR1 MNHEY, CDR2 SMNVEV (reference sequence). The CDR3 is 13 residues long. CDR3 residues: CASSLGAQETQYF. Here the CDR3 DNA reads TGTGCCAGCAGTTTGGGGGCCCAAGAGACCCAGTACTTC.

In the case of this clone: At the DNA level, this CDR3 is encoded by other sequences in the same sample as well. The J gene is TRBJ2-7, the V gene TRBV27, with D tentatively TRBD1 (6 bases). The CDR3 sequence is 14 residues long. Trimming took 6 bases from V and 4 from J, leaving 16 bases between them. From germline, CDR1 is MNHEY and CDR2 SMNVEV (reference sequence). The CDR3 coding sequence is TGTGCCAGCAGCTTCGGAACAGGGTCATACGAGCAGTACTTC. This gives the protein CASSFGTGSYEQYF.

The chain is built from TRBV28 and TRBJ1-4; 7 bases are shared with TRBD1. The CDR3 length is 12 residues. J was trimmed by 8 bases and V by 7 bases; bases with no gene match: 4. Germline values: CDR1 MDHEN, CDR2 SYDVKM. The CDR3 reads CASNPGGEKLFF. As DNA, the CDR3 is TGTGCCAGCAACCCAGGGGGGGAAAAACTGTTTTTT.

The V and J genes are TRBV19 and TRBJ2-7, with TRBD2 matching 10 bases. The junction had 5 bases not matched to a gene; V was cut back by 5 bases and J by 4 bases. CDR3 length equals 14 residues. In germline, CDR1 is LNHDA, CDR2 SQIVND (reference sequence). Here the CDR3 reads CASSPRGLAYEQYF. As DNA, the CDR3 is TGTGCCAGTAGTCCCCGGGGACTAGCGTACGAGCAGTACTTC.

This clone was seen a few times. This chain connects TRBV7-2 to TRBJ2-7, with D tentatively TRBD2 (5 bases). Deletions cut 1 base from V and 4 bases from J, with 11 bases between. CDR1 SGHTA and CDR2 FQGNSA come from the germline V gene. The CDR3 spans 14 residues. CDR3 DNA sequence: TGTGCCAGCAGCTTAGGGTTTGGAGGATACGAGCAGTACTTC. The encoded protein is CASSLGFGGYEQYF.

The chain joins TRBV27 to TRBJ1-5; TRBD1 matches at 7 bases. Trimming took 8 bases from V and 4 from J; bases not matched to a gene: 14. The germline V gene has CDR1 MNHEY and CDR2 SMNVEV (reference sequence). The CDR3 runs 16 residues. The CDR3 sequence: CASGSLLQGTNQPQHF. As DNA, the CDR3 is TGTGCCAGCGGAAGTCTTCTACAGGGGACGAATCAGCCCCAGCATTTT.

Here the CDR3 DNA reads TGCGCCAGCAGCTTGTCCCCTAGGACAGGAGGGACTGAAGCTTTCTTT. Translated, it gives CASSLSPRTGGTEAFF. This sequence joins TRBV5-1 and TRBJ1-1; 7 positions agree with TRBD1. From germline, CDR1 is SGHRS and CDR2 YFSETQ. The CDR3 covers 16 residues. J lost 5 bases, V lost 1 base, and 11 bases had no gene match. Looking up the rest from reference TRBV5-1 and TRBJ1-1 gives the full variable domain: KAGVTQTPRYLIKTRGQQVTLSCSPISGHRSVSWYQQTPGQGLQFLFEYFSETQRNKGNFPGRFSGRQFSNSRSEMNVSTLELGDSALYLCASSLSPRTGGTEAFFGQGTRLTVV.

The chain links TRBV5-5 to TRBJ1-6, with 9 bases that match TRBD1. The CDR3 extends over 17 amino acids. The germline CDR1 and CDR2 sequences are SGHKS and YYEKEE (reference sequence). The V gene end was trimmed by 7 bases and the J gene end by 3 bases; junction bases not matched to a gene: 11. In DNA, the CDR3 is TGTGCCAGCGACCGGACAGGGGCATTTAACTATAATTCACCCCTCCACTTT. Residues: CASDRTGAFNYNSPLHF.

The V call is TRBV5-1, the J call TRBJ2-1; D may correspond to TRBD1 or TRBD2 (5 bases each). Deletions cut 2 bases from V and 0 bases from J, with 21 bases between. The CDR3 consists of 19 residues. The germline V gene encodes CDR1 SGHRS and CDR2 YFSETQ. CDR3 region: CASSFLGPLILLSYNEQFF. The CDR3 region has the DNA TGCGCCAGCAGCTTCCTGGGACCGCTTATACTCCTCTCCTACAATGAGCAGTTCTTC.

J is TRBJ2-1 and V is TRBV7-9; D is possibly TRBD1 or TRBD2 (5 bases each). The CDR3 runs to 16 residues. From germline, CDR1 is SEHNR and CDR2 FQNEAQ (reference sequence). V was clipped by 6 bases and J by 7 bases, with 22 bases between them. This chain's CDR3 is CASSWRREGKGNEQFF. CDR3 bases: TGTGCCAGCAGTTGGCGCCGAGAGGGGAAGGGGAATGAGCAGTTCTTC.

V gene TRBV28 combines with J gene TRBJ2-7; TRBD2 matches at 8 bases. Looked up from germline, CDR1 is MDHEN and CDR2 is SYDVKM. This CDR3 contains 14 residues. The ends lost 6 bases at V and 2 bases at J; junction bases unmatched: 6. The CDR3 coding sequence is TGTGCCAGCAGCTTTAGCGGGATTCCCTACGAGCAGTACTTC. It specifies CASSFSGIPYEQYF.

V gene TRBV30 combines with J gene TRBJ2-3, with D hard to call. The CDR3 sequence is 15 residues long. The V gene's germline CDR1 is GTSNPN and CDR2 SVGIG (reference sequence). V was pared by 2 bases and J by 2 bases, with 14 bases between. As DNA, the CDR3 is TGTGCCTGGAGTATAGAACATAGGTCCACAGATACGCAGTATTTT. This gives the protein CAWSIEHRSTDTQYF.

The chain uses TRBV9 and TRBJ2-3; D may correspond to TRBD1 or TRBD2 (6 bases each). Germline assignment: CDR1 SGDLS and CDR2 YYNGEE. The CDR3 spans 15 residues. V lost 4 bases and J lost 5, with 17 bases in between. The CDR3 DNA reads TGTGCCAGCAGCCTCCAAGGGGGGCGGGTAGATACGCAGTATTTT. This codes for CASSLQGGRVDTQYF.

V gene TRBV28 combines with J gene TRBJ2-5; TRBD1 matches 11 bases. The junction had 15 bases not matched to a gene; V was cut back by 5 bases and J by 4 bases. The CDR3 is 18 amino acids. CDR1 MDHEN and CDR2 SYDVKM come from the germline V gene. The CDR3 spells CASSLLVGTGGEGETQYF. The CDR3 DNA follows: TGTGCCAGCAGTCTCCTAGTAGGGACAGGGGGAGAGGGAGAGACCCAGTACTTC. Drawing the rest from reference TRBV28 and TRBJ2-5, the complete variable domain is DVKVTQSSRYLVKRTGEKVFLECVQDMDHENMFWYRQDPGLGLRLIYFSYDVKMKEKGDIPEGYSVSREKKERFSLILESASTNQTSMYLCASSLLVGTGGEGETQYFGPGTRLLVL.

This chain joins TRBV9 and TRBJ1-5; no firm D call. V lost 0 bases and J 3 bases, leaving 4 bases between the germline ends. CDR1 is SGDLS and CDR2 is YYNGEE in the germline V gene. The CDR3 has 13 residues. Here the CDR3 reads CASSVVPNQPQHF. CDR3 coding DNA: TGTGCCAGCAGCGTAGTCCCCAATCAGCCCCAGCATTTT. The whole variable domain, remainder taken from reference TRBV9 and TRBJ1-5, is DSGVTQTPKHLITATGQRVTLRCSPRSGDLSVYWYQQSLDQGLQFLIQYYNGEERAKGNILERFSAQQFPDLHSELNLSSLELGDSALYFCASSVVPNQPQHFGDGTRLSIL.

The CDR3 DNA follows: TGTGCCTGGGTAGGTGACGTCGAATCCTACGAGCAGTACTTC. It yields the protein CAWVGDVESYEQYF. The chain has TRBV30 and TRBJ2-7, with no clear D. The germline V gene encodes CDR1 GTSNPN and CDR2 SVGIG (reference sequence). This CDR3 has 14 amino acids. Trimming removed 5 bases from V and 1 base from J, with 15 bases in between.

The gene calls are TRBV5-6 and TRBJ2-7; a possible D gene is TRBD1 (6 bases). The V gene lost 4 bases and the J gene lost 3 bases, with 14 bases spanning the gap. Germline V gene lookup returns CDR1 SGHDT and CDR2 YYEEEE. The CDR3 extends over 14 amino acids. CDR3 sequence reads: CASSTPGHHYEQYF. CDR3 DNA: TGTGCCAGCAGCACACCGGGACACCACTACGAGCAGTACTTC.

The chain joins TRBV27 to TRBJ2-1; D ambiguous. There are 15 residues in the CDR3. Trimming stripped 6 bases from V and 10 bases from J, with 22 bases between. Per the germline V gene, CDR1 is MNHEY and CDR2 is SMNVEV (reference sequence). The CDR3 DNA reads as TGTGCCAGCAGCCCGAGCGTGGCTCCTACGAGGGAGCAGTTCTTC. It translates to CASSPSVAPTREQFF.

The rearrangement links TRBV29-1 to TRBJ2-5, with D perhaps matching TRBD2 (5 bases). The V and J ends lost 3 bases and 7 bases respectively, with 12 bases between them. This CDR3 is 12 amino acids long. The V gene's germline CDR1 is SQVTM and CDR2 ANQGSEA. CDR3 sequence: CSVDVEVGTQYF. The CDR3 bases are TGCAGCGTTGACGTGGAGGTCGGGACCCAGTACTTC.

The chain recombines TRBV28 with TRBJ2-3; D is undetermined. Trimming left V 6 bases short and J 3 bases short, with 10 bases between. The germline V gene has CDR1 MDHEN and CDR2 SYDVKM. The CDR3 length is 13 residues. The CDR3, as DNA: TGTGCCAGCAGGTCCTCCGGTACAGATACGCAGTATTTT. Translation: CASRSSGTDTQYF. Together with reference TRBV28 and TRBJ2-3, the CDR3 gives the full variable domain: DVKVTQSSRYLVKRTGEKVFLECVQDMDHENMFWYRQDPGLGLRLIYFSYDVKMKEKGDIPEGYSVSREKKERFSLILESASTNQTSMYLCASRSSGTDTQYFGPGTRLTVL.

This chain connects TRBV4-1 to TRBJ2-6; D gene ambiguous. V lost 4 bases to trimming and J lost 0 bases, with 7 bases between them. CDR1 and CDR2 from the germline V gene are MGHRA and YSYEKL. The CDR3 length is 15 residues. The CDR3 sequence is CASSPPISGANVLTF. The CDR3 DNA reads as TGCGCCAGCAGCCCCCCGATCTCTGGGGCCAACGTCCTGACTTTC.

J is TRBJ2-7 and V is TRBV6-1; TRBD1 agrees at 9 bases. This CDR3 has 14 amino acids. Germline V CDR1 and CDR2: MNHNS, SASEGT. Trimming cost V 2 bases and J 3 bases; bases outside gene matches: 2. This CDR3 is CASSEWDRVYEQYF. CDR3 DNA: TGTGCCAGCAGTGAATGGGACAGGGTCTACGAGCAGTACTTC.

This clone was detected once. The chain carries TRBV2 and TRBJ1-6; D perhaps matches TRBD1 (5 bases). The germline V gene encodes CDR1 SNHLY and CDR2 FYNNEI. There are 13 residues in the CDR3. Trimming took off 8 bases at V and 6 bases at J, with 11 bases between the two ends. DNA of the CDR3: TGTGCCAGCCCCGGGGGGGGTAATTCACCCCTCCACTTT. This sequence encodes CASPGGGNSPLHF.

This clone was seen a single time. The chain uses TRBV4-2 and TRBJ2-7; possible D gene TRBD1, 6 bases. CDR1 is LGHNA, CDR2 YNFKEQ, per germline. The CDR3 consists of 14 residues. V gave up 5 bases and J gave up 2 bases, with 13 bases separating them. The CDR3 nucleotides read TGTGCCAGCAGCTACTCCGGGACACCCTACGAGCAGTACTTC. It yields the protein CASSYSGTPYEQYF.

The chain combines TRBV2 with TRBJ2-7; D not resolved. This CDR3 has 8 residues. V lost 7 bases to trimming and J lost 5 bases, with 0 bases between them. Per germline, CDR1 SNHLY and CDR2 FYNNEI. The CDR3 coding sequence is TGTGCCAGCAACGAGCAGTACTTC. Encoded protein: CASNEQYF.